Below, 15 T cell receptor beta chains from the same sample are listed, as sequenced in a study of vaccination and CD4 T cells after COVID-19. No antigen has been identified for these receptors. Treatment defined: roughly nine-day PBMC culture with coronavirus spike peptide pools or control peptides (ViraFEST assay). The Oncomine TCR Beta short-read assay sequenced DNA from cultured CD4+ T cells. TCRdb re-called the PCR reads with MiXCR, one entry per CDR3 protein. The table includes under 20,000 distinct CDR3 sequences, approximately 22% detected once. Sequencing input: cultured CD4+ T cells from blood. The receptors derive from a human donor with COVID-19.

This clonotype was seen a few times. V gene TRBV6-1 combines with J gene TRBJ2-2; D is possibly TRBD2 (5 bases). Germline assignment: CDR1 MNHNS and CDR2 SASEGT. The CDR3 spans 15 residues. V lost 6 bases to trimming and J lost 2 bases, with 13 bases between them. CDR3 region: CASRIPGGNTGELFF. The CDR3 DNA follows: TGTGCCAGCAGGATCCCAGGAGGAAACACCGGGGAGCTGTTTTTT.

The gene calls are TRBV5-1 and TRBJ1-1; D ambiguous. V dropped 0 bases and J dropped 0 bases, with 9 bases sitting between them. The CDR3 has 15 amino acids. Germline V gene data show CDR1 as SGHRS and CDR2 as YFSETQ. The CDR3 reads CASSLGAAMNTEAFF. The CDR3 DNA follows: TGCGCCAGCAGCTTGGGAGCAGCCATGAACACTGAAGCTTTCTTT.

By sample fraction, this clonotype is medium-sized. This chain connects TRBV7-2 to TRBJ1-2; tentatively, D is TRBD1 (6 bases). CDR3 length equals 13 residues. CDR1 is SGHTA, CDR2 FQGNSA, per germline. The V end was cut by 1 base, the J end by 5 bases, with 8 bases between. This CDR3 reads CASSLEGGYGYTF. CDR3 coding DNA: TGTGCCAGCAGCTTAGAGGGGGGATATGGCTACACCTTC.

This clonotype has more than one count but fewer than ten. V is TRBV20-1 and J is TRBJ2-1; TRBD2 agrees at 7 bases. V gave up 0 bases and J gave up 0 bases; unmatched junction bases: 11. The CDR3 loop spans 18 amino acids. Germline V CDR1 and CDR2: DFQATT, SNEGSKA (reference sequence). CDR3 residues: CSARDPWTSHRSYNEQFF. As DNA, the CDR3 is TGCAGTGCTAGAGATCCATGGACTAGTCATCGCTCCTACAATGAGCAGTTCTTC.

The rearrangement joins TRBV12-3 or TRBV12-4 to TRBJ1-2; D gene unclear. V shed 5 bases and J shed 6 bases, with 16 bases lying between them. This CDR3 has 14 residues. The CDR3 coding sequence is TGTGCCAGCAGTCTTGCCACGGTCGGGGATGGCTACACCTTC. Encoded protein: CASSLATVGDGYTF.

This sequence joins TRBV20-1 and TRBJ1-2, with 10 positions matching TRBD1. Germline CDR1 and CDR2: DFQATT and SNEGSKA (reference sequence). The V gene end was trimmed by 6 bases and the J gene end by 0 bases; junction bases not matched to a gene: 7. The CDR3 runs to 15 residues. Written as DNA, the CDR3 is TGCAGTGCCCCCGACAGGGGGCTGTCTAACTATGGCTACACCTTC. Amino acids: CSAPDRGLSNYGYTF.

The chain uses TRBV20-1 and TRBJ2-3, with D perhaps TRBD2 (6 bases). This CDR3 has 16 amino acids. The V and J ends lost 2 bases and 7 bases respectively, with 22 bases between them. The germline V gene encodes CDR1 DFQATT and CDR2 SNEGSKA (reference sequence). CDR3 sequence: CSARTLARTFGNTQYF. Here the CDR3 DNA reads TGCAGTGCTAGAACCCTAGCGAGGACCTTTGGGAATACGCAGTATTTT.

This clonotype came up a few times. This chain links TRBV11-3 with TRBJ2-1; no definite D call. Germline CDR1 is SGHNT and CDR2 is YENEEA. Trimming shortened V by 3 bases and J by 9 bases, and 6 bases separated the two germline ends. This CDR3 is 11 amino acids long. The CDR3 coding sequence is TGTGCCAGCAGCTTTAGTATTGAGCAGTTCTTC. The encoded protein is CASSFSIEQFF.

The V gene is TRBV20-1, the J gene TRBJ1-1; no clear D gene. CDR3 length: 13 residues. V was cut by 0 bases and J by 5 bases, with 10 bases left in between. Germline-derived CDR1 and CDR2 are DFQATT and SNEGSKA (reference sequence). In nucleotides, the CDR3 is TGCAGTGCTAGAGATGTGGTTGTTACTGAAGCTTTCTTT. It translates to CSARDVVVTEAFF.

By share, this clonotype ranks as medium-sized. The genes are TRBV7-2 and TRBJ1-5, with D tentatively TRBD1 (5 bases). The length of the CDR3 is 16 residues. Trimming shortened V by 4 bases and J by 4 bases, and 17 bases separated the two germline ends. Per germline, CDR1 SGHTA and CDR2 FQGNSA. The DNA of the CDR3 is TGTGCCAGCAGCTCCTTACGGGCAGGGCGGAATCAGCCCCAGCATTTT. It codes for CASSSLRAGRNQPQHF.

The chain has TRBV5-1 and TRBJ2-6; TRBD2 is a possible D gene (5 bases). This CDR3 has 15 amino acids. CDR1 is SGHRS and CDR2 is YFSETQ in the germline V gene. V lost 2 bases to trimming and J lost 0 bases, with 6 bases between them. The CDR3 here is CASSLGSSGANVLTF. The CDR3 nucleotides read TGCGCCAGCAGCTTAGGGAGCTCTGGGGCCAACGTCCTGACTTTC.

This rearrangement joins TRBV12-3 or TRBV12-4 to TRBJ1-2, with D hard to call. V was shortened by 6 bases and J by 9 bases, with 20 bases between the two germline ends. CDR3 length: 14 residues. CDR3 region: CASSRGRAEDRYTF. For the CDR3, the DNA is TGTGCCAGCAGCCGAGGCCGGGCCGAAGATCGCTACACCTTC.

The rearrangement joins TRBV7-2 to TRBJ2-5; the D gene is possibly TRBD2 (7 bases). The CDR3 runs 16 residues. CDR1 is SGHTA and CDR2 is FQGNSA in the germline V gene. The V gene lost 5 bases and the J gene lost 5 bases, with 21 bases spanning the gap. The CDR3 DNA sequence: TGTGCCAGCAGCCCCACGGGGCGGGGGACATACGAGACCCAGTACTTC. Protein sequence: CASSPTGRGTYETQYF.

The V call is TRBV11-3, the J call TRBJ1-3; TRBD1 matches at 7 bases. From germline, CDR1 is SGHNT and CDR2 YENEEA. The CDR3 covers 18 residues. Trimming removed 3 bases from V and 2 bases from J; junction bases left unmatched: 13. In nucleotides, the CDR3 is TGTGCCAGCAGCTTGTCATCTGTACGGCAGGGGGCTGGAAACACCATATATTTT. It is translated as CASSLSSVRQGAGNTIYF.

This clonotype has more than one count but fewer than ten. V usage is TRBV6-2 or TRBV6-3 and J usage is TRBJ2-3; TRBD2 matches at 12 bases. The V segment lost 4 bases and the J segment 2 bases; nucleotides outside the gene matches: 4. The CDR3 runs to 16 residues. Germline assignment: CDR1 MNHEY and CDR2 SVGEGT. The CDR3 reads CASSFGLAGNTDTQYF. The DNA of the CDR3 is TGTGCCAGCAGTTTCGGACTAGCGGGGAACACAGATACGCAGTATTTT.